The source of this T cell receptor (beta chain) is a study of tumor-infiltrating lymphocytes in primary liver carcinoma. Concerning this clonotype: Its antigen is unknown. Germline and junction disagree at one end, which may indicate a read error.

The researchers produced TCR beta cDNA from around 0.5 ug total RNA with a constant-region primer. Slightly modified ARM-PCR, run as three nested multiplex PCR rounds, produced the TCR beta libraries. A C-beta reverse primer and TRBV1-TRBV30 forward primers served in each of the first two PCR rounds, at ten to eleven cycles apiece. Using its own MiXCR run on the multiplex PCR reads, TCRdb lists one record per CDR3 protein. The sample contains tens of thousands of distinct CDR3 sequences, 75% of which appear only once. Study-level points and caveats: Tumor region pairs overlapped more than did tumor-adjacent and tumor-blood pairs. A significantly higher top-250-clone fraction was found in tumors than in blood (p = 0.039).

This CDR3 is 15 amino acids long. Per the germline V gene, CDR1 is SEHNR and CDR2 is FQNEAQ (reference sequence). RNA and DNA were co-extracted from about 20-30 mg of unsorted bulk tissue. No patient had received treatment, and all had chronic HBV infection. This clonotype was obtained from a man aged 40-49 years with primary liver carcinoma and hepatitis B virus infection. The material sequenced was tumor-adjacent normal liver tissue. The rearrangement joins TRBV7-9 to TRBJ2-6, with D unresolved. CDR3 in amino acids: CASSVGLSGTNVLTF. The CDR3 DNA reads as TGCGCCAGCAGCGTAGGGTTGTCTGGGACCAACGTCCTGACTTTC.